The 26 T cell receptor beta chains below all came from one sample that was sequenced in a study of regulatory T cells in long-lasting Graves disease. Arm-PCR of CDR3 regions and iRepertoire HTBI primers were the basis on which TCR beta libraries were built. Using its own MiXCR run on the multiplex PCR reads, TCRdb lists one record per CDR3 protein. The data contain about 500,000 distinct CDR3 sequences, about 11% of them seen just once; the ten biggest clones take up roughly 8.9%. Time point noted: newly diagnosed GD, antithyroid drugs for less than 3 months. Construction of the TCR library relied on RNA isolated from PBMCs. These data were likewise used in another study, on T cells in Graves' hyperthyroidism and ophthalmopathy.

Here the sequenced sample was peripheral blood mononuclear cells (PBMCs), taken at new diagnosis, from a patient treated with antithyroid drugs. The receptors derive from a woman in her twenties or thirties with Graves disease.

The chain joins TRBV9 to TRBJ2-1; D possibly matches TRBD1 or TRBD2 (6 bases each). CDR3 size: 14 residues. Deletions cut 0 bases from V and 6 bases from J, with 10 bases between. CDR1 SGDLS and CDR2 YYNGEE come from the germline V gene. CDR3 sequence: CASSVVGGGNEQFF. The CDR3 nucleotides are TGTGCCAGCAGCGTAGTAGGGGGAGGCAATGAGCAGTTCTTC.

This clonotype was found many times. The rearrangement links TRBV28 to TRBJ1-1, with 7 bases aligning to TRBD1. The CDR3 has 13 residues. Looked up from germline, CDR1 is MDHEN and CDR2 is SYDVKM. Trimming cost V 3 bases and J 8 bases; bases outside gene matches: 6. Written as DNA, the CDR3 is TGTGCCAGCAGTTTGACAGGGCCCCGAGAAGCTTTCTTT. Its protein is CASSLTGPREAFF.

This clonotype was observed at least ten times. This chain uses TRBV4-1 with TRBJ2-7; TRBD2 might be the D (6 bases). The CDR3 runs to 15 residues. The V gene's germline CDR1 is MGHRA and CDR2 YSYEKL. Trimming took off 0 bases at V and 2 bases at J, with 11 bases between the two ends. The CDR3 sequence is CASSQERLGPYEQYF. The CDR3 nucleotides are TGCGCCAGCAGCCAAGAAAGACTAGGACCCTACGAGCAGTACTTC.

This clonotype was detected many times. The chain has TRBV27 and TRBJ2-2, with unresolved D. The CDR3 is made up of 16 amino acids. The ends were cut back, 3 bases at V and 0 bases at J, with 11 bases in the middle. Germline assignment: CDR1 MNHEY and CDR2 SMNVEV (reference sequence). For the CDR3, the DNA is TGTGCCAGCAGTTTGGGTATCCTCTCGAACACCGGGGAGCTGTTTTTT. It is translated as CASSLGILSNTGELFF.

This clonotype was counted ten times or more. The chain employs TRBV20-1 and TRBJ2-3, with TRBD2 identical over 8 bases. The germline gives CDR1 DFQATT, CDR2 SNEGSKA (reference sequence). With V trimmed by 1 base and J by 9 bases, 12 bases remained unmatched. CDR3 size: 15 residues. The CDR3 DNA is TGCAGTGCTAGAGTCCCCGGGAGGGGGGGAGGGACGCAGTATTTT. Protein sequence: CSARVPGRGGGTQYF.

This clonotype was detected ten times or more. The chain employs TRBV6-5 and TRBJ2-1; possible D gene TRBD2, 6 bases. CDR3 length equals 15 residues. The V end lost 0 bases, the J end lost 6 bases, and 12 bases lay between the germline ends. Germline V gives CDR1 MNHEY, CDR2 SVGAGI. The CDR3 reads CASSYSGTGGNEQFF. CDR3 sequence (DNA): TGTGCCAGCAGTTACTCAGGGACTGGAGGCAATGAGCAGTTCTTC.

This clonotype was recorded many times. The V call is TRBV10-3, the J call TRBJ1-1; D gene unclear. This CDR3 spans 13 amino acids. V lost 0 bases and J lost 5, with 7 bases in between. Germline loops: CDR1 ENHRY, CDR2 SYGVKD. CDR3 DNA sequence: TGTGCCATCAGTGAGTCGCTTGGTACTGAAGCTTTCTTT. This gives the protein CAISESLGTEAFF.

This clonotype was picked up a small number of times. V is TRBV28 and J is TRBJ1-1; TRBD1 aligns across 7 bases. Germline lookup yields CDR1 MDHEN and CDR2 SYDVKM. This CDR3 is built from 15 residues. J was trimmed by 1 base and V by 1 base; bases with no gene match: 3. CDR3 sequence: CASSLSGQPNTEAFF. The CDR3 region has the DNA TGTGCCAGCAGTTTATCGGGACAGCCGAACACTGAAGCTTTCTTT.

This clonotype has a count of ten or more. The chain links TRBV5-6 to TRBJ1-2; D not resolved. Trimming pared 7 bases from V and 3 bases from J, leaving 16 bases between. CDR3 length: 14 residues. Germline CDR1 is SGHDT and CDR2 is YYEEEE. The CDR3 is CASARPSGHYGYTF. CDR3 nucleotides: TGTGCCAGCGCCCGCCCAAGCGGCCACTATGGCTACACCTTC.

This clonotype was counted at least ten times. The chain has TRBV14 and TRBJ2-1; no clear D. V was trimmed by 8 bases and J by 3 bases, leaving 8 bases between them. This CDR3 comprises 12 residues. Germline V gene sequence: CDR1 SGHDN, CDR2 FVKESK. This chain's CDR3 is CASGSYYNEQFF. CDR3 nucleotide sequence: TGTGCCAGCGGATCCTACTACAATGAGCAGTTCTTC.

This clonotype has at least ten counts. The chain is built from TRBV20-1 and TRBJ2-2, with D uncertain. This CDR3 has 12 amino acids. The germline V gene encodes CDR1 DFQATT and CDR2 SNEGSKA (reference sequence). Between the trimmed V and J ends, which lost 6 bases and 5 bases, there was a span of 10 bases. CDR3 sequence: CSAPGLTGELFF. CDR3 in DNA: TGCAGTGCCCCCGGTCTTACCGGGGAGCTGTTTTTT.

This clonotype was counted between two and nine times. This chain joins TRBV19 and TRBJ1-5, with no clear D. Germline loops: CDR1 LNHDA, CDR2 SQIVND (reference sequence). V lost 8 bases, J lost 0 bases, and 17 bases lay in between. CDR3 length equals 16 residues. The CDR3 DNA sequence: TGTGCCAGTGGGATGATAGGTGAATATAGCAATCAGCCCCAGCATTTT. The encoded protein is CASGMIGEYSNQPQHF.

This clonotype was observed a few times. V is TRBV19 and J is TRBJ1-5; 9 nucleotides align to TRBD1. Germline values: CDR1 LNHDA, CDR2 SQIVND (reference sequence). J lost 1 base, V lost 6 bases, and 13 bases had no gene match. The CDR3 contains 18 residues. CDR3 in DNA: TGTGCCAGTAGAAGAACCGGGACAGGGTTGAGGAGCAATCAGCCCCAGCATTTT. Protein: CASRRTGTGLRSNQPQHF.

This clonotype was picked up many times. The chain carries TRBV20-1 and TRBJ1-5; TRBD1 might be the D (5 bases). The CDR3 totals 14 residues. V was shortened by 6 bases and J by 2 bases, with 14 bases between the two germline ends. CDR1 is DFQATT and CDR2 is SNEGSKA in the germline V gene (reference sequence). The CDR3 DNA sequence: TGCAGTGCCGGCGGGACGGTCGGCAATCAGCCCCAGCATTTT. It encodes CSAGGTVGNQPQHF.

The chain uses TRBV4-3 and TRBJ2-3; no clear D gene. CDR1 is LGHNA, CDR2 YSLEER, per germline. V was cut by 0 bases and J by 3 bases, with 7 bases left in between. The CDR3 extends over 14 amino acids. This CDR3 is CASSQDLGTDTQYF. The CDR3 region has the DNA TGCGCCAGCAGCCAAGATTTGGGGACAGATACGCAGTATTTT.

In its sample, this clonotype was seen many times. CDR3: CASSLLLTSSGYTF. The DNA for the CDR3 is TGTGCCAGCAGTTTACTTCTGACGTCCTCTGGCTACACCTTC. The chain joins TRBV12-3 or TRBV12-4 to TRBJ1-2; D remains ambiguous. Trimming took 2 bases from V and 7 from J, leaving 14 bases between them. This CDR3 spans 14 amino acids.

Of note for this clonotype: A much more abundant neighbour one base away suggests this may be a read error. The chain is built from TRBV28 and TRBJ2-7, with TRBD2 as a possible D gene (6 bases). The V gene lost 6 bases and the J gene lost 4 bases, with 16 bases spanning the gap. The CDR3 spans 14 residues. Germline lookup yields CDR1 MDHEN and CDR2 SYDVKM. The chain's CDR3 is CASSPLGSGYEQYF. The CDR3 DNA sequence: TGTGCCAGCAGCCCCCTGGGGAGCGGGTACGAGCAGTACTTC.

This clonotype has at least ten counts. The V gene is TRBV30, the J gene TRBJ1-4; 9 bases are a match to TRBD1. V shed 0 bases, J shed 8 bases, and the junction held 7 bases outside the gene matches. The CDR3 sequence is 15 residues long. Germline V gives CDR1 GTSNPN, CDR2 SVGIG (reference sequence). CDR3 in amino acids: CAWSVTTGGSEKLFF. The CDR3 region has the DNA TGTGCCTGGAGTGTAACGACAGGGGGGAGCGAAAAACTGTTTTTT.

This rearrangement joins TRBV7-6 to TRBJ2-1; D is possibly TRBD2 (6 bases). The germline gives CDR1 SGHVS, CDR2 FNYEAQ. V lost 4 bases and J 2 bases, leaving 18 bases between the germline ends. This CDR3 contains 17 residues. CDR3 coding DNA: TGTGCCAGCAGCTCACCCGGAGGGGACTTAGCCTACAATGAGCAGTTCTTC. It encodes CASSSPGGDLAYNEQFF.

This clonotype was observed many times. J is TRBJ2-3 and V is TRBV18, with 7 bases fitting TRBD1. The CDR3 runs 16 residues. Germline V gene data show CDR1 as KGHSH and CDR2 as LQKENI. J gave up 0 bases and V 6 bases, and 9 bases lay outside the gene matches. The CDR3 DNA reads as TGTGCCAGCTCTCTGACAGGGAGTTCGAGCACAGATACGCAGTATTTT. It is translated as CASSLTGSSSTDTQYF.

The sample holds a few counts of this clonotype. This CDR3 reads CSVARGRGTEAFF. The CDR3 coding sequence is TGCAGCGTTGCCAGGGGCCGTGGCACTGAAGCTTTCTTT. This chain joins TRBV29-1 and TRBJ1-1; D perhaps matches TRBD1 (6 bases). The germline CDR1 and CDR2 sequences are SQVTM and ANQGSEA. This CDR3 spans 13 amino acids. Trimming cost V 4 bases and J 4 bases, with 13 bases left between them.

In this sample, this clonotype turned up many times. The chain combines TRBV12-3 or TRBV12-4 with TRBJ1-1; D gene ambiguous. The CDR3 consists of 13 residues. The V and J ends lost 8 bases and 4 bases respectively, with 14 bases between them. As DNA, the CDR3 is TGTGCCAGCTCCCCCCAGGCGGGCACTGAAGCTTTCTTT. It translates to CASSPQAGTEAFF.

A note on this clonotype: A read error is possible here, since a much larger clone lies one base away. The chain carries TRBV12-3 or TRBV12-4 and TRBJ1-2; no clear D gene. The CDR3 totals 14 residues. The CDR3, as DNA: TGTACCAGCAGTTCGGAAGGCCCCCACTATGGCTACACCTTC. Protein: CTSSSEGPHYGYTF.

This clonotype was counted ten times or more. The gene calls are TRBV29-1 and TRBJ1-5; maybe TRBD1 (6 bases). Trimming pared 6 bases from V and 6 bases from J, leaving 18 bases between. Germline V gene data show CDR1 as SQVTM and CDR2 as ANQGSEA. This CDR3 spans 14 amino acids. In DNA, the CDR3 is TGCAGCGTCGAGACAGGAGAAGGTGGTCAGCCCCAGCATTTT. Its translation: CSVETGEGGQPQHF.

This clonotype has ten or more counts. The V and J genes are TRBV7-8 and TRBJ2-3; D is perhaps TRBD2 (5 bases). From germline, CDR1 is SGHVS and CDR2 FQNEAQ. The CDR3 covers 16 residues. Between the trimmed V and J ends, which lost 5 bases and 3 bases, there was a span of 18 bases. CDR3 DNA sequence: TGTGCCAGCAGCGTTAAGTGGGAGCCTTGGACAGATACGCAGTATTTT. It yields the protein CASSVKWEPWTDTQYF.

This clonotype has ten or more counts. This chain joins TRBV19 and TRBJ2-2; 8 bases are a match to TRBD2. CDR3 length: 13 residues. Germline CDR1 is LNHDA and CDR2 is SQIVND (reference sequence). Losses at the gene ends were 7 bases for V and 7 bases for J; bases not matched to a gene: 5. The chain's CDR3 is CASKGTSDGELFF. The CDR3 DNA follows: TGTGCCAGTAAGGGGACTAGTGACGGGGAGCTGTTTTTT.